The rows below give T cell receptor beta chains drawn from one sample of a study of OX40 agonist ivuxolimab in advanced cancers. Here immunoSEQ multiplex PCR was the method, and the copy in TCRdb shows in-frame clones only, minus some. The sample includes approximately 70,000 clones, 82% of them seen just once. The sequences come from CD4+ or CD8+ T cells sorted from blood, collected in a trial of the OX40 agonist ivuxolimab. The origin of the receptors is an adult with an advanced solid tumor such as melanoma, head and neck, liver or kidney cancer. CDR3s include the opening cysteine and the closing phenylalanine or tryptophan. D genes are given only for firm matches. The size of a clone is reported for some rows only, either as once, few or many, or as a class for expanded clones.

size	V	D	J	CDR3	DNA
.	TRBV7-3	TRBD2	TRBJ2-1	CASSLMAGARNEQFF	TGTGCCAGCAGCTTAATGGCGGGAGCCAGGAATGAGCAGTTCTTC
.	TRBV4-1	.	TRBJ2-1	CASSRGMMAEQFF	TGCGCCAGCAGCCGAGGGATGATGGCCGAGCAGTTCTTC
.	TRBV30	.	TRBJ1-2	CAWSNGGGAF	TGTGCCTGGAGTAACGGTGGCGGCGCCTTC
once	TRBV5-1	.	TRBJ1-1	CASSAYDRTEAFF	TGCGCCAGCAGCGCGTACGACAGAACTGAAGCTTTCTTT
.	TRBV6-5	.	TRBJ2-3	CASSYSGGRDTQYF	TGTGCCAGCAGTTACTCTGGTGGTAGAGATACGCAGTATTTT
.	TRBV15	.	TRBJ1-1	CATSRGYTGTNTEAFF	TGTGCCACCAGCAGAGGTTATACAGGGACGAACACTGAAGCTTTCTTT
few	TRBV5-6	.	TRBJ1-4	CASSLGAGARFYNEKLFF	TGTGCCAGCAGCTTGGGCGCCGGGGCCCGTTTCTATAATGAAAAACTGTTTTTT
.	TRBV5-6	TRBD2	TRBJ2-7	CASSLGLAGEQYF	TGTGCCAGCAGCCTTGGACTAGCGGGAGAGCAGTACTTC
.	TRBV7-8	TRBD2	TRBJ2-7	CASSLTSGAYEQYF	TGTGCCAGCAGCCTAACGAGCGGGGCCTACGAGCAGTACTTC
.	TRBV5-4	.	TRBJ2-4	CASSLQGTLAKNIQYF	TGTGCCAGCAGCCTCCAGGGGACCCTAGCCAAAAACATTCAGTACTTC
.	TRBV30	.	TRBJ1-2	CAWSSQQTVSGYTF	TGTGCCTGGAGTTCCCAACAGACCGTCTCTGGCTACACCTTC
few	TRBV7-8	TRBD1	TRBJ2-4	CASSIYRDRGYAKNIQYF	TGTGCCAGCAGCATATACCGGGACAGGGGTTATGCCAAAAACATTCAGTACTTC
.	TRBV5-1	TRBD1	TRBJ2-2	CASSLAQTSDRGANTGELFF	TGCGCCAGCAGCTTGGCCCAAACTAGCGACAGGGGGGCGAACACCGGGGAGCTGTTTTTT
.	TRBV7-2	.	TRBJ1-4	CASQRGAHEKLFF	TGTGCCAGCCAGCGGGGGGCGCATGAAAAACTGTTTTTT
.	TRBV28	.	TRBJ1-2	CAGGTGLGRLDGYTF	TGTGCGGGCGGAACAGGTTTAGGCAGGTTGGATGGCTACACCTTC
.	TRBV5-4	TRBD1	TRBJ1-2	CASNANRGGINYGYTF	TGTGCCAGCAACGCAAACCGAGGGGGCATAAACTATGGCTACACCTTC
.	TRBV7-2	TRBD2	TRBJ2-5	CASSWSGRGETQYF	TGTGCCAGCAGCTGGAGCGGGAGGGGGGAGACCCAGTACTTC
.	TRBV27	.	TRBJ2-1	CASSLHVGEQFF	TGTGCCAGCAGTTTACATGTTGGTGAGCAGTTCTTC
once	TRBV7-3	.	TRBJ1-6	CASSSQGAAPLHF	TGTGCCAGCAGCTCCCAAGGGGCTGCACCCCTCCACTTT
few	TRBV5-6	.	TRBJ1-1	CASSFVRNTEAFF	TGTGCCAGCAGCTTCGTCAGGAACACTGAAGCTTTCTTT
.	TRBV27	TRBD1	TRBJ1-2	CASSTRTGTGYTF	TGTGCCAGCAGTACCCGGACAGGGACGGGCTACACCTTC
.	TRBV27	.	TRBJ2-7	CASSLSGQNYEQYF	TGTGCCAGCAGTTTAAGTGGACAGAACTACGAGCAGTACTTC
.	TRBV19	TRBD1	TRBJ2-6	CASSPGGPGANVLTF	TGTGCCAGTAGCCCAGGGGGCCCTGGGGCCAACGTCCTGACTTTC